The clone carrying this T cell receptor (beta chain) is a singleton in its sample. Its specificity is unknown. No conserved phenylalanine or tryptophan is present at the end of the CDR3, so a read error is the likely explanation. This record belongs to a study of tumor-infiltrating lymphocytes in primary liver carcinoma. Looking at the study overall: Subjects consisted of male and female patients aged 30 to 69 years. There were tumors of stage T1-T3 N0M0, each 4.2 to 10 cm across. General study findings and limits: The study found a significantly higher top-250-clone fraction in tumors than in blood (p = 0.039).

The germline gives CDR1 MNHNY, CDR2 SVGAGI (reference sequence). The V and J ends lost 4 bases and 3 bases respectively, with 16 bases between them. This CDR3 has 16 residues. DNA and RNA were both co-extracted from approximately 20-30 mg of bulk tissue that had not been sorted. Reverse transcription of roughly 480 ng total RNA with a constant-region primer produced TCR beta cDNA. Sequencing libraries for TCR beta derived from three nested multiplex PCR rounds that used slightly modified ARM-PCR. Each of the first two PCR rounds ran around 10 cycles with TRBV1-TRBV30 forward and C-beta reverse primers. TCRdb re-called the multiplex PCR reads through MiXCR, storing one row per CDR3 protein. The profile covers about 120,000 distinct CDR3 sequences, with around 70% appearing a single time and 8% to 9% taken by the ten largest.

The rearrangement joins TRBV6-6 to TRBJ2-1; TRBD1 is a possible D gene (6 bases). This sequence originates from an older woman with primary liver carcinoma and hepatitis B virus infection. Sequencing was carried out using tumor-adjacent normal liver tissue. The CDR3 nucleotides read TGTGCCAGCAGTTTCGGGACAATTGCCGACTACAATGAGCAGTTCCTC. Residues: CASSFGTIADYNEQFL.